This T cell receptor (beta chain) was sequenced for a study of control samples from healthy donors and cancer patients. TCRdb's copy holds only in-frame clones and misses some; the assay was immunoSEQ multiplex PCR. The table has 40,000 to 55,000 clones, approximately 93% seen once. This CDR3 comprises 15 residues. The V gene end was trimmed by 4 bases and the J gene end by 4 bases; junction bases not matched to a gene: 8. Per germline, CDR1 SGDLS and CDR2 YYNGEE. The origin of this receptor is a woman aged 45-65 years with head and neck cancer. The chain is built from TRBV9 and TRBJ1-2, with TRBD1 identical over 9 bases. Sequenced material: PBMCs. CDR3 sequence reads: CASSPRTGEGYGYTF. The CDR3 DNA reads TGTGCCAGCAGCCCTCGGACAGGGGAAGGCTATGGCTACACCTTC.